This T cell receptor beta chain was recovered during a study of PD-L1 blockade in urothelial cancer. Study in general: Atezolizumab 1,200 mg was given intravenously every 3 weeks, starting 2014. In the patient group, about 85% of the roughly 29 were males with bladder-origin urothelial cancer.

The repertoire was sequenced with immunoSEQ multiplex PCR; TCRdb's copy has only in-frame clones and lacks some. Of tens of thousands of clones listed, approximately 90% are singletons. Study-wide results and caveats: Pretreatment clonality of the blood TCR repertoire below the median was predictive of superior survival.

This sample's time point: pretreatment peripheral blood. Note on this clone: Its specificity is unknown.

The V end was cut by 4 bases, the J end by 6 bases, with 13 bases between. This CDR3 comprises 14 residues. CDR1 MGHRA and CDR2 YSYEKL come from the germline V gene. The sample consisted of PBMCs, taken around atezolizumab (anti-PD-L1) treatment. This chain uses TRBV4-1 with TRBJ2-1; D is perhaps TRBD2 (6 bases). The receptor was isolated from a woman aged 55-69 years with urothelial cancer. The CDR3 is CASSPPSVFNEQFF. The CDR3 DNA reads TGCGCCAGCAGCCCTCCTAGCGTTTTCAATGAGCAGTTCTTC.